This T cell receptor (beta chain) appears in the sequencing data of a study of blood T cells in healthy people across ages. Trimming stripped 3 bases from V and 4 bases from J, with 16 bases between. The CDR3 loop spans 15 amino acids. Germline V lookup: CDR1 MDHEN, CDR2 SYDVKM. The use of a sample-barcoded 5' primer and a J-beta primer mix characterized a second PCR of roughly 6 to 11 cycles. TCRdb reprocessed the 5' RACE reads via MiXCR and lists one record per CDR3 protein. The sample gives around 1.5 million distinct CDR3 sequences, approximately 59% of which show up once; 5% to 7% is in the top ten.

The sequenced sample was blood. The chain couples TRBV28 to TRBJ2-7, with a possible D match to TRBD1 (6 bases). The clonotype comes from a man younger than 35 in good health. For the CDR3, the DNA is TGTGCCAGCAGTTTCCCGCCACCAGGGGCTTACGAGCAGTACTTC. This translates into CASSFPPPGAYEQYF.